This paragraph covers one T cell receptor (beta chain) sequence. Its antigen is as yet unknown. The entry originates in a study of T cell responses to AZD1222 COVID-19 vaccine. General study results and limits: Unmutated regions of variants are reportedly targeted by nearly half of spike-specific TCRs.

Germline V gene sequence: CDR1 SGHRS, CDR2 YFSETQ. V was clipped by 0 bases and J by 0 bases; unmatched bases: 3. CDR3 size: 16 residues. Libraries were prepared by immunoSEQ multiplex PCR; TCRdb keeps only in-frame clonotypes and omits some of them. The sample lists fewer than 150,000 clones, about 88% occurring once. The V and J genes are TRBV5-1 and TRBJ1-3; 7 nucleotides match TRBD1. The source was peripheral blood, collected 28 days after the second AZD1222 dose. This clonotype originated in an adult who received the AZD1222 COVID-19 vaccine. Here the CDR3 reads CASSLGDRVSGNTIYF. The CDR3 coding sequence is TGCGCCAGCAGCTTGGGCGACAGGGTCTCTGGAAACACCATATATTTT.